This paragraph reports one T cell receptor beta chain. CD45RO negativity and positive selection for CCR7 defined naive CD8 cells, a population that excluded terminally differentiated effector memory CD45RA+ cells. Sequencing used immunoSEQ multiplex PCR; TCRdb keeps in-frame clones, though not all of them. This sample yields some 2 million clones, of which less than 95% are seen a single time; 1.2% belongs to the top ten. The record originates from a study of shared clonotypes between healthy human individuals. The ends lost 4 bases at V and 6 bases at J; junction bases unmatched: 5. CDR3 length: 14 residues. From germline, CDR1 is ENHRY and CDR2 SYGVKD.

The sequence came from a young man in good health. Sequenced input: naive CD8+ T cells sorted from blood. V is TRBV10-3 and J is TRBJ1-2; 10 bases are a match to TRBD1. CDR3 sequence (DNA): TGTGCCATCAGTGGACAGGGGGCTGGAGATGGCTACACCTTC. Its protein product is CAISGQGAGDGYTF.